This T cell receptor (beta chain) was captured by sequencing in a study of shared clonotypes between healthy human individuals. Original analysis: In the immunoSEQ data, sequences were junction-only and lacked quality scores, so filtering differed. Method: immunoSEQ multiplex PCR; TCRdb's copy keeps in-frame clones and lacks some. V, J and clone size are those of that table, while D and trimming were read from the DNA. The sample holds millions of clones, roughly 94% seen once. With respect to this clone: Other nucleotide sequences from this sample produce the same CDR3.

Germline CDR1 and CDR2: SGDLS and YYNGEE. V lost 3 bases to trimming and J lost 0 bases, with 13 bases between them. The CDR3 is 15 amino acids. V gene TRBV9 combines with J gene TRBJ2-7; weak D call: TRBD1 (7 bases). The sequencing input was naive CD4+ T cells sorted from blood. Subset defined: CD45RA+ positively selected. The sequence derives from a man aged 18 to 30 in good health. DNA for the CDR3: TGTGCCAGCAGCGCCTCGCGGGACAGCTCCTACGAGCAGTACTTC. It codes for CASSASRDSSYEQYF.